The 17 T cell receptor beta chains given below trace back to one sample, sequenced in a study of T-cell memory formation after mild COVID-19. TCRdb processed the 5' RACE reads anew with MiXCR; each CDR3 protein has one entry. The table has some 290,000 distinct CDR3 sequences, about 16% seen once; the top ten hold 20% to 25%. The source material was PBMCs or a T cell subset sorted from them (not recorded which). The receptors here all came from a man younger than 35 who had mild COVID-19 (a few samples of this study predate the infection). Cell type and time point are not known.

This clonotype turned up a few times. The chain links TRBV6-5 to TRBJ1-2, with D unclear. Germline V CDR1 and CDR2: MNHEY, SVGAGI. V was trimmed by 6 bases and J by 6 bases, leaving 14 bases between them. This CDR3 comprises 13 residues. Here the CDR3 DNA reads TGTGCCAGCAGCGAACAACAATGGGATGGCTACACCTTC. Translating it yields CASSEQQWDGYTF.

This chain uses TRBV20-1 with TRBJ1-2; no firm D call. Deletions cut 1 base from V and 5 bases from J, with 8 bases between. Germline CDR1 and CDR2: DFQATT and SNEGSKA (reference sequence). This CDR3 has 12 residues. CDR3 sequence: CSARVKEYGYTF. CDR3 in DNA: TGCAGTGCTAGAGTGAAGGAATATGGCTACACCTTC.

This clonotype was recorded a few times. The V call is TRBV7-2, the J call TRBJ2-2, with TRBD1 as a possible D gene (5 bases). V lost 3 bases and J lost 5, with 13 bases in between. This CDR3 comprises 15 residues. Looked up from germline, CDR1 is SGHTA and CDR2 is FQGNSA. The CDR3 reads CASSLQGQGTGELFF. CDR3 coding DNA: TGTGCCAGCAGCTTGCAGGGCCAAGGGACCGGGGAGCTGTTTTTT.

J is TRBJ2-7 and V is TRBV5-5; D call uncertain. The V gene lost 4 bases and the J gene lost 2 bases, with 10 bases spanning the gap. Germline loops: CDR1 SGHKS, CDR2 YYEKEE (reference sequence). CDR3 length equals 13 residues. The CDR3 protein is CASSNDVTYEQYF. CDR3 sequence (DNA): TGTGCCAGCAGCAATGATGTCACCTACGAGCAGTACTTC.

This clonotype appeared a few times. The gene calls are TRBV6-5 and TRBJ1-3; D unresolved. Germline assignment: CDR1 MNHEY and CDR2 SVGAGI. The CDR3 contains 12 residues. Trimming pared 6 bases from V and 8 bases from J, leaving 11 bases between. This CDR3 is CASRQSRDTIYF. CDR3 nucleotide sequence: TGTGCCAGCAGGCAGTCGAGGGACACCATATATTTT.

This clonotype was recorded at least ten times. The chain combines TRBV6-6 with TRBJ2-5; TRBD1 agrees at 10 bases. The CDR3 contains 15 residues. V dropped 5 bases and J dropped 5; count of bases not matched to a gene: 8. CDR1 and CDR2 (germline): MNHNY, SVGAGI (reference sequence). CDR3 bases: TGTGCCAGCAGTCTGAGACAGGGGGCATGGGAGACCCAGTACTTC. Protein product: CASSLRQGAWETQYF.

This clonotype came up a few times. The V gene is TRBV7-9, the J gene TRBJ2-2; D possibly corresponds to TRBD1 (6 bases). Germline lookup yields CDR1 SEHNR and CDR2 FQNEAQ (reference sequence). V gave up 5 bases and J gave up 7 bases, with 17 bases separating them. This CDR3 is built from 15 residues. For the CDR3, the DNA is TGTGCCAGCAGCCCCGAGCCCAGGGGTGGCGGGGAGCTGTTTTTT. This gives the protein CASSPEPRGGGELFF.

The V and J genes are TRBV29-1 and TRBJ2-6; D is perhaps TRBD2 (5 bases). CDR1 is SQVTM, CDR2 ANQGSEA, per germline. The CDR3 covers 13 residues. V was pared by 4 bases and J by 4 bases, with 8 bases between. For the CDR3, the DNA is TGCAGCGTTGGATCGGGGGGGGCCAACGTCCTGACTTTC. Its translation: CSVGSGGANVLTF.

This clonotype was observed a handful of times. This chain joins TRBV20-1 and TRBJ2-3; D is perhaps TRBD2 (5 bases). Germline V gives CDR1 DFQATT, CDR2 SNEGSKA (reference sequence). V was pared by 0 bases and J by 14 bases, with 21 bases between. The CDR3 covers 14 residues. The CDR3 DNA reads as TGCAGTGCTAGAGATCGGGTGGGAGCGACCCTCCTGTATTTT. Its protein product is CSARDRVGATLLYF.

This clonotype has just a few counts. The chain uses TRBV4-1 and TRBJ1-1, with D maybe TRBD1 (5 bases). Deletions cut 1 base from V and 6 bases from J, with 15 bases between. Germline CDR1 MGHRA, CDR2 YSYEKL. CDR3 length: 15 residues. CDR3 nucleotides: TGCGCCAGCAGCCAAGGAACCCGAGTAGGGGCTGAAGCTTTCTTT. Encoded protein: CASSQGTRVGAEAFF.

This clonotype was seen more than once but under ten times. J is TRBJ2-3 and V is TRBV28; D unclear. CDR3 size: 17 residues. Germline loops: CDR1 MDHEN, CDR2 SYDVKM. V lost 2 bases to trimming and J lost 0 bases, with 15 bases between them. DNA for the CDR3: TGTGCCAGCAGTTTACAGGACGGGCGCTCTAGCACAGATACGCAGTATTTT. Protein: CASSLQDGRSSTDTQYF.

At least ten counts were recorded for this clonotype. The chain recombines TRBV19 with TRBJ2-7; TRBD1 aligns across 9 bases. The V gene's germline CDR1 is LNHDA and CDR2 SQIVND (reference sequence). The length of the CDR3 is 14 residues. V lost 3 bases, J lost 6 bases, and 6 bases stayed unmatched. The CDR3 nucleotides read TGTGCCAGTAGTATTGGGACAGGGTTTGGCGAGCAGTACTTC. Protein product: CASSIGTGFGEQYF.

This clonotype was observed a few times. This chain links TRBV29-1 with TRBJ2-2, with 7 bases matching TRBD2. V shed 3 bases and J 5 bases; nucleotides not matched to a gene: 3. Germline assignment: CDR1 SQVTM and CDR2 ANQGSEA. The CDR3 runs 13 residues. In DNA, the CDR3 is TGCAGCGTTGAGGGGCGGGGGACCGGGGAGCTGTTTTTT. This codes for CSVEGRGTGELFF.

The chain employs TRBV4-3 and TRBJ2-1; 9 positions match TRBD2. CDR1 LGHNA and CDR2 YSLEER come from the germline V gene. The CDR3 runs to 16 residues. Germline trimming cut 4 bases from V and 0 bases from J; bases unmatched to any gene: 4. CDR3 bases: TGCGCCAGCAGCCGAGGACTAGCGCCCTCCTACAATGAGCAGTTCTTC. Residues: CASSRGLAPSYNEQFF.

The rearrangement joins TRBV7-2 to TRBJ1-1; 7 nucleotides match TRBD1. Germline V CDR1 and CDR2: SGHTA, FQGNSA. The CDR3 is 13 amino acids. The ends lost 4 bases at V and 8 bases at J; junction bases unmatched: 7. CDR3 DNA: TGTGCCAGCAGCTCCGCAGGGGGTCGGGAAGCTTTCTTT. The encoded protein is CASSSAGGREAFF.

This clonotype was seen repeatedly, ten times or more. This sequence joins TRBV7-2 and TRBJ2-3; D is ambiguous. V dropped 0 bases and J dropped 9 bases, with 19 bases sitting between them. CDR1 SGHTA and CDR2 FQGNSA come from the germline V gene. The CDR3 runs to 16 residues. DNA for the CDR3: TGTGCCAGCAGCTTAGCGGTCGACTCTAGTTGGGCCACGCAGTATTTT. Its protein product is CASSLAVDSSWATQYF.

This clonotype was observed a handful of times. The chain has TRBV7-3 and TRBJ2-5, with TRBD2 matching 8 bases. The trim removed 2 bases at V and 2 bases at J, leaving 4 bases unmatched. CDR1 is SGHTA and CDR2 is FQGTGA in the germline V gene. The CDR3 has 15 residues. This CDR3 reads CASSLSPGGQETQYF. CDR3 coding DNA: TGTGCCAGCAGCTTATCCCCGGGGGGGCAAGAGACCCAGTACTTC.